This T cell receptor (beta chain) was profiled in a study of post-analysis software for immune sequencing data. Study in general: Relapsing-remitting, secondary progressive and progressive-relapsing multiple sclerosis were all included among the disease courses.

In its sample, this clonotype was seen once. Its antigen is unidentified. Trimming removed 2 bases from V and 2 bases from J; junction bases left unmatched: 9. The CDR3 contains 17 residues. From germline, CDR1 is SGHTA and CDR2 FQGTGA. Tagging with unique molecular identifiers was a feature of the TCR beta cDNA libraries. The source material, roughly 0.9 to 11 million T cells, gave rise to 500,000 or so cDNA molecules. MiXCR, run by TCRdb on the PCR reads, gives a single entry per CDR3 protein. The top ten clones hold about an eighth of a sample with some 450,000 distinct CDR3 sequences, roughly 45% of them seen once. Study outcomes and limitations: Significantly lower normalized Chao1 diversity was found in patients with multiple sclerosis relative to controls. Patients showed TRBV5-6, TRBV5-1 and TRBV20-1 among four to six TRBV segments more frequent than in controls.

This sequence originates from a girl aged 10-17 years with multiple sclerosis. The sequenced sample consisted of blood. The rearrangement joins TRBV7-3 to TRBJ2-7; the match to TRBD1 covers 10 bases. The CDR3: CASSLGSAGQGAYEQYF. In DNA form, the CDR3 reads TGTGCCAGCAGCTTAGGGTCGGCCGGACAGGGGGCCTACGAGCAGTACTTC.